This is a list of T cell receptor beta chains from one sample in a study of OX40 agonist ivuxolimab in advanced cancers. Profiled with immunoSEQ multiplex PCR; TCRdb holds only in-frame clones, not every one. The data hold about 40,000 clones, with around 87% observed a single time. The sequences come from CD4+ or CD8+ T cells sorted from blood, collected in a trial of the OX40 agonist ivuxolimab. The receptor source for this set is an adult with an advanced solid tumor such as melanoma, head and neck, liver or kidney cancer. Each CDR3 is given with its conserved first and last residue. The order of the fields is clone size, D gene, V gene, J gene, CDR3 DNA, CDR3 protein. D genes are given only for firm matches. Rows give clone size only sometimes, using once, few, many, or a class for an expanded clone.

clone_size: NA; d_call: TRBD1; v_call: TRBV23-1; j_call: TRBJ1-2; cdr3_nt: TGCGCCAGCAGTCAAGACCCGGGACAGGTGGACTATGGCTACACCTTC; cdr3_aa: CASSQDPGQVDYGYTF
clone_size: NA; d_call: NA; v_call: TRBV5-1; j_call: TRBJ2-1; cdr3_nt: TGCGCCAGCAGCCATGGACTCGGGAGCTCCTACAATGAGCAGTTCTTC; cdr3_aa: CASSHGLGSSYNEQFF
clone_size: NA; d_call: NA; v_call: TRBV5-1; j_call: TRBJ1-6; cdr3_nt: TGCGCCAGCAGCTTGGAACAGTCAGATAATTCACCCCTCCACTTT; cdr3_aa: CASSLEQSDNSPLHF
clone_size: once; d_call: NA; v_call: TRBV19; j_call: TRBJ1-6; cdr3_nt: TGTGCCAGTAGCCCTCGGGGAGCGAGCAATTCACCCCTCCACTTT; cdr3_aa: CASSPRGASNSPLHF
clone_size: NA; d_call: NA; v_call: TRBV7-8; j_call: TRBJ1-2; cdr3_nt: TGTGCCAGCAGCTTAGAAGGGATTAACTATGGCTACACCTTC; cdr3_aa: CASSLEGINYGYTF
clone_size: NA; d_call: NA; v_call: TRBV5-5; j_call: TRBJ2-7; cdr3_nt: TGTGCCAGCAGCTTATTACGGTCTTCGCCTTACGAGCAGTACTTC; cdr3_aa: CASSLLRSSPYEQYF
clone_size: NA; d_call: NA; v_call: TRBV7-9; j_call: TRBJ1-1; cdr3_nt: TGTGCCAGCAGCGGAGAGGCGGTAGCCTTCTTT; cdr3_aa: CASSGEAVAFF
clone_size: NA; d_call: TRBD1; v_call: TRBV29-1; j_call: TRBJ2-7; cdr3_nt: TGCAGCGCTGGGACAGACCTATCCTACGAGCAGTACTTC; cdr3_aa: CSAGTDLSYEQYF
clone_size: NA; d_call: NA; v_call: TRBV15; j_call: TRBJ1-6; cdr3_nt: TGTGCCACCAGCAGAGGACAGCCGTATAATTCACCCCTCCACTTT; cdr3_aa: CATSRGQPYNSPLHF
clone_size: NA; d_call: NA; v_call: TRBV2; j_call: TRBJ2-3; cdr3_nt: TGTGCCAGCAGCGAGAGGGGCAGTAAGTTAGCAGATACGCAGTATTTT; cdr3_aa: CASSERGSKLADTQYF
clone_size: NA; d_call: NA; v_call: TRBV19; j_call: TRBJ1-1; cdr3_nt: TGTGCCAGTAGTATTAATTGGGAGACTGAAGCTTTCTTT; cdr3_aa: CASSINWETEAFF
clone_size: NA; d_call: NA; v_call: TRBV7-3; j_call: TRBJ1-2; cdr3_nt: TGTGCCAGCAGCCAGATCCCAAGGCATGGCTACACCTTC; cdr3_aa: CASSQIPRHGYTF
clone_size: NA; d_call: NA; v_call: TRBV14; j_call: TRBJ1-5; cdr3_nt: TGTGCCAGCAGCCAAGTAGGAGGGAATCAGCCCCAGCATTTT; cdr3_aa: CASSQVGGNQPQHF
clone_size: once; d_call: NA; v_call: TRBV19; j_call: TRBJ1-6; cdr3_nt: TGTGCCAGTAGGGACGGTCTGGATTCACCCCTCCACTTT; cdr3_aa: CASRDGLDSPLHF
clone_size: NA; d_call: NA; v_call: TRBV11-2; j_call: TRBJ1-1; cdr3_nt: TGTGCCAGCAGCTTAGCGCTATTTACAGGTGAAGCTTTCTTT; cdr3_aa: CASSLALFTGEAFF
clone_size: NA; d_call: TRBD1; v_call: TRBV27; j_call: TRBJ1-4; cdr3_nt: TGTGCCAGCAGAACGACAGGGAATAATGAAAAACTGTTTTTT; cdr3_aa: CASRTTGNNEKLFF
clone_size: NA; d_call: TRBD1; v_call: TRBV5-1; j_call: TRBJ2-1; cdr3_nt: TGCGCCAGCAGTCGTGGGACAGGGGCCTACAATGAGCAGTTCTTC; cdr3_aa: CASSRGTGAYNEQFF
clone_size: NA; d_call: NA; v_call: TRBV5-1; j_call: TRBJ2-5; cdr3_nt: TGCGCCAGCAGCGCCCAGGACAGAGTAGTTCAAGAGACCCAGTACTTC; cdr3_aa: CASSAQDRVVQETQYF
clone_size: NA; d_call: NA; v_call: TRBV6-5; j_call: TRBJ1-1; cdr3_nt: TGTGCCAGCAGCAAAGACATGACGGTCAACACTGAAGCTTTCTTT; cdr3_aa: CASSKDMTVNTEAFF
clone_size: NA; d_call: NA; v_call: TRBV4-3; j_call: TRBJ1-4; cdr3_nt: TGCGCCAGCAGCCAAGAGTCAGGGAAAGGTGAAAAACTGTTTTTT; cdr3_aa: CASSQESGKGEKLFF
clone_size: NA; d_call: NA; v_call: TRBV6-1; j_call: TRBJ2-7; cdr3_nt: TGTGCCAGCACCGATGGAGGGGGCGCTTCCTACGAGCAGTACTTC; cdr3_aa: CASTDGGGASYEQYF
clone_size: NA; d_call: NA; v_call: TRBV5-4; j_call: TRBJ2-6; cdr3_nt: TGTGCCAGCAGCTTGCCCGCTGGGGCCAACGTCCTGACTTTC; cdr3_aa: CASSLPAGANVLTF
clone_size: NA; d_call: TRBD1; v_call: TRBV19; j_call: TRBJ2-7; cdr3_nt: TGTGCCAGTACTGAACATTACAGGGGTCGGTACGAGCAGTACTTC; cdr3_aa: CASTEHYRGRYEQYF
clone_size: NA; d_call: NA; v_call: TRBV9; j_call: TRBJ1-2; cdr3_nt: TGTGCCAGCAGCGTAGGGACAACTAACCATGGCTACACCTTC; cdr3_aa: CASSVGTTNHGYTF
clone_size: few; d_call: TRBD1; v_call: TRBV6-1; j_call: TRBJ2-2; cdr3_nt: TGTGCCAGCAAGAGGGACAGGCGTAACACCGGGGAGCTGTTTTTT; cdr3_aa: CASKRDRRNTGELFF
clone_size: NA; d_call: NA; v_call: TRBV2; j_call: TRBJ2-5; cdr3_nt: TGTGCCAGCAGTGGGGAGCAAGGGAGGGAGACCCAGTACTTC; cdr3_aa: CASSGEQGRETQYF
clone_size: NA; d_call: TRBD1; v_call: TRBV7-9; j_call: TRBJ1-1; cdr3_nt: TGTGCCAGCAGACACCGAAATGTCCGGGACAGGGGAGCTTTCTTT; cdr3_aa: CASRHRNVRDRGAFF
clone_size: NA; d_call: NA; v_call: TRBV6-6; j_call: TRBJ2-1; cdr3_nt: TGTGCCAGCACACAAGAGTTAGGGGTCCTGGTCGATGAGCAGTTCTTC; cdr3_aa: CASTQELGVLVDEQFF
clone_size: NA; d_call: NA; v_call: TRBV2; j_call: TRBJ2-7; cdr3_nt: TGTGCCCGAAAGGGGGTCGGGTCCTACGAGCAGTACTTC; cdr3_aa: CARKGVGSYEQYF
clone_size: NA; d_call: NA; v_call: TRBV7-9; j_call: TRBJ1-2; cdr3_nt: TGTGCCAGCAGCCCCAGGACGGCTACAAACTATGGCTACACCTTC; cdr3_aa: CASSPRTATNYGYTF
clone_size: NA; d_call: NA; v_call: TRBV5-8; j_call: TRBJ2-7; cdr3_nt: TGTGCCAGTTCCTTCGGACAAGCCTACGAGCAGTACTTC; cdr3_aa: CASSFGQAYEQYF
clone_size: NA; d_call: NA; v_call: TRBV2; j_call: TRBJ1-2; cdr3_nt: TGTGCCAGCAGTGATGGCAGGGGTAATGGCTACACCTTC; cdr3_aa: CASSDGRGNGYTF
clone_size: NA; d_call: NA; v_call: TRBV7-3; j_call: TRBJ2-7; cdr3_nt: TGTGCCAGCAGCCCCTCGGGCGGGGGCACTTACGAGCAGTACTTC; cdr3_aa: CASSPSGGGTYEQYF
clone_size: NA; d_call: NA; v_call: TRBV19; j_call: TRBJ2-2; cdr3_nt: TGTGCCAGTAGTAGACTAGCGAACACCGGGGAGCTGTTTTTT; cdr3_aa: CASSRLANTGELFF
clone_size: NA; d_call: NA; v_call: TRBV5-1; j_call: TRBJ2-7; cdr3_nt: TGCGCCAGCAGCTTGTCACCGGGAATCCACGAGCAGTACTTC; cdr3_aa: CASSLSPGIHEQYF
clone_size: NA; d_call: TRBD1; v_call: TRBV5-5; j_call: TRBJ1-2; cdr3_nt: TGTGCCAGCAGCTTGCAGGACAGGGGCTATGGCTACACCTTC; cdr3_aa: CASSLQDRGYGYTF
clone_size: NA; d_call: NA; v_call: TRBV7-9; j_call: TRBJ1-2; cdr3_nt: TGTGCCAGCAGCTTGAACGACAGAACTAACTATGGCTACACCTTC; cdr3_aa: CASSLNDRTNYGYTF